The following is a T cell receptor beta chain sequence with its context. The sample holds many counts of this clonotype. Its binding antigen is unknown. No much larger clone is present one base from it, and per-base qualities are unavailable. The data originate from a study of identical twins (dated by TCRdb to between 2015 and 2016). Regarding the research as a whole: To test whether fetal clonotypes persist, the study used deep sequencing on TCR alpha and beta repertoires from monozygotic twins, unrelated adults of various ages, and cord blood. To rule out contamination, the twin experiments were replicated at different times with different library preparation protocols.

For this chain, trimming is 5 bases at the V end and 4 bases at the J end, and the number of junction bases without a gene match is 5. As encoded in the germline V gene, CDR1 is SGHVS while CDR2 is FNYEAQ. The CDR3 has 13 amino acids, counting the end cysteine and phenylalanine. Only the CDR3 DNA is retained, 39 bases long and in frame from the first base. Broader findings and caveats from the paper: Excess twin sharing in beta out-of-frame sequences was weaker because fewer shared sequences lowered the signal-to-noise ratio. Invariant T cells such as MAIT and iNKT could partly confound zero-insertion analyses, though diverse VJ usage argued against this for most clonotypes. Abundant cord blood beta clonotypes had fewer insertions, young adult naive repertoires showed a similar but weaker trend, and memory repertoires showed no such trend. Out-of-frame TCR alpha sharing in monozygotic twins was systematically underestimated by recombination models, whereas sharing between unrelated individuals was in agreement with the recombination models. Out-of-frame TCR alpha sequences shared between twins showed an excess of low generation-probability sequences compared with coincidental sharing between unrelated individuals. Because the same donors could not be followed over many years, the conclusions relied on cross-sectional statistical analysis.

All donors were healthy Caucasians. Three pairs of female monozygotic twins, all aged roughly 18 to 29 years, made up the twin cohort. The RNA used for TCR libraries was isolated from peripheral blood mononuclear cells. The library was obtained by 5' RACE. Sequencing instrument: Illumina HiSeq 2000. A universal primer binding site was added through template switching, and the final cDNA carried a unique molecular identifier so that TCR cDNA molecules could be counted accurately. Specific primers in the conserved constant-segment region were used to synthesize first-strand cDNA for the TCR alpha and beta chains. Each cDNA library was double barcoded, with a SMART-Mk sample barcode plus Illumina barcodes, to control for contamination. TruSeq adapter sequences and Illumina sample barcodes were added in two successive PCR steps. Sequencing of the TCR alpha and beta cDNA libraries was done on the Illumina HiSeq platform using custom primers. The published analysis was carried out like this. Unique molecular identifiers were extracted from raw reads with MiGEC, and CDR3 positions were determined with MiXCR. For each individual, recombination models were inferred using an EM algorithm with the repgenHMM and IGoR tools. The tcR package in R was used for shared clonotype analysis, with sharing normalized by the product of cloneset sizes. To study raw recombination free of thymic and clonal selection effects, out-of-frame nonproductive sequences were analyzed. The public sequencing data were trimmed at Q25 with fastp and processed into clonotypes with MiXCR by TCRdb, which kept only in-frame beta chains. Records with the same CDR3 protein are collapsed into one entry carrying the most frequent genes and DNA. For this entry, the V and J calls and clone size follow TCRdb and not the study's own pipeline. The sample data list hundreds of thousands of distinct CDR3 sequences, and around 20% of these were observed just once. The top ten clones comprise 4% to 5.5% of the sample.

This same sample was also part of a study on T cells expressing NK-cell markers. As described in the second report: Three sorted T-cell subsets (CD3+CD56+NKG2C+, CD3+CD56+NKG2C- and CD3+CD56-NKG2C+) from eight donors had their TCR beta-chain repertoires profiled. Of the eight sequenced donors, seven were found to be HCMV-seropositive and one was found to be HCMV-seronegative. To restrict sorting to alphabetaTCR-expressing T cells, an anti-gammadeltaTCR antibody was added in several experiments. In a handful of donors, the dominant CD3+CD56+NKG2C+ clonotypes were among the top 10 CD8+ clonotypes and accounted for about 1.0-7.5% of CD8+ T cells. Those dominant clonotypes were again the most abundant among CD3+CD56-NKG2C+ cells in several donors, at about 25-65%. It remained unclear whether the expanded NKG2C-expressing T cell clones were specific for HCMV antigens. The study sequenced eight donors, all healthy volunteers chosen at random: three men and five women. A commercial ELISA kit detecting HCMV-specific IgG in serum was used to determine HCMV serostatus. For five or six donors, unsorted PBMC were also used to sequence bulk peripheral blood T-cell repertoires. Reads were demultiplexed and grouped by UMI with MIGEC, and clonotypes were assembled and quantified with MiTCR. To remove erroneous sequences, TCR cDNA sequences were retained only when supported by two or more reads. The tcR package was used for downstream repertoire analysis, and clonotypes were matched between fractions using CDR3 nucleotide sequence together with V segment. VDJmatch was used to annotate antigen specificity against VDJdb, with one amino acid substitution in CDR3 allowed.

The sequenced sample consisted of PBMCs. This sequence was found in a young woman in good health. The chain was built from TRBV7-6 and TRBJ2-7; 7 nucleotides in the junction match TRBD2. The encoded CDR3 is CASSTGTTYEQYF. The DNA is TGTGCCAGCAGCACCGGGACTACTTACGAGCAGTACTTC.